This record looks at one T cell receptor beta chain sequence and its context. The antigen is not known. This sample is drawn from a study of T cell responses to AZD1222 COVID-19 vaccine. Regarding the study as a whole: Just 6 or 7 AZD1222 recipients were seropositive at baseline.

Sequenced by immunoSEQ multiplex PCR; TCRdb stores in-frame clones only, minus some. The repertoire holds 120,000 to 150,000 clones, with roughly 91% as singletons. This CDR3 spans 16 amino acids. V lost 3 bases and J 1 base, leaving 15 bases between the germline ends. Germline CDR1 reads SGHTA; CDR2 reads FQGTGA. The receptor was derived from an adult who received the AZD1222 COVID-19 vaccine. The source was peripheral blood, collected 28 days after the second AZD1222 dose. The V call is TRBV7-3, the J call TRBJ2-5; D unresolved. The CDR3 loop reads CASSFRGGGPQETQYF. DNA of the CDR3: TGTGCCAGCAGCTTTCGAGGTGGTGGCCCCCAAGAGACCCAGTACTTC.